Presented here are 13 T cell receptor beta chains from one specimen sequenced in a study of early T cells in non-severe SARS-CoV-2 infection. TCRdb re-derived calls from the 5' RACE reads in MiXCR, one entry per CDR3 protein. The data contain about 98,000 distinct CDR3 sequences, approximately 15% of them singletons. Sequencing input: whole blood. All receptors derive from an adult who was a healthcare worker with PCR-confirmed SARS-CoV-2 infection or an uninfected control (not recorded which).

This clonotype was recorded a few times. The rearrangement joins TRBV28 to TRBJ1-5; D not resolved. The CDR3 is 11 amino acids. In germline, CDR1 is MDHEN, CDR2 SYDVKM. Trimming stripped 3 bases from V and 6 bases from J, with 3 bases between. The CDR3, as DNA: TGTGCCAGCAGTTTCAGTCAGCCCCAGCATTTT. It specifies CASSFSQPQHF. Filled out from reference TRBV28 and TRBJ1-5, the complete variable domain reads DVKVTQSSRYLVKRTGEKVFLECVQDMDHENMFWYRQDPGLGLRLIYFSYDVKMKEKGDIPEGYSVSREKKERFSLILESASTNQTSMYLCASSFSQPQHFGDGTRLSIL.

The chain uses TRBV27 and TRBJ2-5, with unresolved D. Trimming removed 2 bases from V and 4 bases from J, with 11 bases in between. Per the germline V gene, CDR1 is MNHEY and CDR2 is SMNVEV (reference sequence). The CDR3 totals 14 residues. The CDR3 loop reads CASSLMGSRETQYF. CDR3 coding DNA: TGTGCCAGCAGTTTAATGGGATCTCGAGAGACCCAGTACTTC.

This clonotype was observed at least ten times. The V and J genes are TRBV12-3 or TRBV12-4 and TRBJ1-5; tentative D call: TRBD1 (6 bases). The CDR3 runs to 13 residues. Trimming shortened V by 5 bases and J by 7 bases, and 12 bases separated the two germline ends. The CDR3 region is CASSKQGEQPQHF. CDR3 in DNA: TGTGCCAGCAGTAAACAGGGAGAGCAGCCCCAGCATTTT.

The V and J genes are TRBV12-3 or TRBV12-4 and TRBJ2-2; TRBD2 agrees at 7 bases. The CDR3 totals 16 residues. J was trimmed by 2 bases and V by 4 bases; bases with no gene match: 7. CDR3 amino acids: CASSSTLAGNTGELFF. In nucleotides, the CDR3 is TGTGCCAGCAGTTCGACCTTAGCGGGTAACACCGGGGAGCTGTTTTTT.

This clonotype was seen repeatedly, ten times or more. This chain connects TRBV3-1 to TRBJ2-4, with TRBD2 matching 7 bases. The V segment lost 6 bases and the J segment 3 bases; nucleotides outside the gene matches: 8. The V gene's germline CDR1 is LGHDT and CDR2 YNNKEL (reference sequence). The CDR3 contains 15 residues. CDR3 in amino acids: CASRGGGAFKNIQYF. CDR3 in DNA: TGTGCCAGCAGGGGGGGAGGGGCCTTCAAAAACATTCAGTACTTC.

CDR3 DNA: TGCGCCAGCAGCGTTGGGAGGGGCTCGGATTACGCGGAGACCCAGTACTTC. Translation gives CASSVGRGSDYAETQYF. The genes are TRBV5-1 and TRBJ2-5; 7 bases align to TRBD2. Germline V gene lookup returns CDR1 SGHRS and CDR2 YFSETQ. CDR3 length: 17 amino acids. V gave up 4 bases and J gave up 5 bases; unmatched junction bases: 17.

This clonotype was counted once. The chain recombines TRBV29-1 with TRBJ1-4; weak D call: TRBD1 (6 bases). Germline CDR1 is SQVTM and CDR2 is ANQGSEA. V was shortened by 1 base and J by 11 bases, with 14 bases between the two germline ends. The CDR3 is made up of 13 amino acids. The chain's CDR3 is CSVEVGQGLKLFF. The DNA of the CDR3 is TGCAGCGTTGAAGTCGGGCAGGGGCTCAAACTGTTTTTT.

This clonotype was counted a few times. The chain carries TRBV10-3 and TRBJ2-7; 8 bases are shared with TRBD2. Germline CDR1 and CDR2: ENHRY and SYGVKD. This CDR3 has 13 amino acids. The J segment lost 6 bases and the V segment lost 8 bases, leaving 9 bases of the junction unmatched. The CDR3 DNA is TGTGCCATCGAGAAGCGGGAGTCGCGCGAGCAGTACTTC. Protein: CAIEKRESREQYF.

CDR3 in DNA: TGTGCCAGCAGTTTAGCAAGGGAAACTGAAGCTTTCTTT. Translated: CASSLARETEAFF. The chain joins TRBV12-3 or TRBV12-4 to TRBJ1-1; D unresolved. The CDR3 is 13 amino acids. Deletions cut 0 bases from V and 5 bases from J, with 7 bases between.

This clonotype was recorded at least ten times. The chain's CDR3 is CASRIGLADSYNEQFF. CDR3 nucleotides: TGTGCCAGCAGAATCGGACTAGCGGATTCCTACAATGAGCAGTTCTTC. This rearrangement joins TRBV12-3 or TRBV12-4 to TRBJ2-1; 10 bases match TRBD2. V was clipped by 6 bases and J by 1 base; unmatched bases: 6. CDR3 length equals 16 residues.

The gene calls are TRBV11-1 and TRBJ2-5, with TRBD1 as a possible D gene (6 bases). CDR1 is SGHAT, CDR2 FQDESV, per germline (reference sequence). CDR3 length: 15 amino acids. Trimming left V 5 bases short and J 4 bases short, with 17 bases between. CDR3 loop: CASSRDGTRGETQYF. The CDR3, as DNA: TGTGCCAGCAGCCGCGACGGGACAAGGGGAGAGACCCAGTACTTC.

The V call is TRBV7-9, the J call TRBJ2-3; no clear D. The CDR3 has 16 residues. Germline lookup yields CDR1 SEHNR and CDR2 FQNEAQ (reference sequence). V was cut by 5 bases and J by 0 bases, with 15 bases left in between. The CDR3 DNA is TGTGCCAGCAGCACCCGTTCAAAGGATAGCACAGATACGCAGTATTTT. It translates to CASSTRSKDSTDTQYF.

In this sample, this clonotype turned up a few times. The gene calls are TRBV13 and TRBJ2-5; D assignment may be TRBD1 or TRBD2 (5 bases each). The CDR3 is 15 residues long. Germline V gene lookup returns CDR1 PRHDT and CDR2 FYEKMQ (reference sequence). Deletions cut 5 bases from V and 3 bases from J, with 16 bases between. CDR3 amino acids: CASSQRGSREETQYF. CDR3 in DNA: TGTGCCAGCAGCCAACGGGGCTCCAGGGAAGAGACCCAGTACTTC.